This is a list of T cell receptor beta chains from one sample in a study of cytomegalovirus exposure and HLA in healthy donors. Assay used: immunoSEQ multiplex PCR; TCRdb lists only in-frame clones, some missing. The sample consists of under 110,000 clones, more than 65% of them appearing once. Sequences were obtained from PBMCs. The receptor set was obtained from a woman aged 50 to 65 in good health and CMV-seropositive. Both conserved end residues are trimmed from each CDR3. Not all rows give a size; the values are once, few, many and, for expanded clones, a class.

>11|NA|TRBV6-5|TRBJ1-1
ASTIRGNTEAF
>12|NA|TRBV7-2|TRBJ1-4
ASRGRGANEKLF
>12|few|TRBV30|TRBJ1-4
ASDTGTTNEKLF
>12|NA|TRBV13|TRBJ2-7
ASREAGGLYEPY
>11|NA|TRBV6-1|TRBJ2-1
ASRVPTSYEQF
>12|NA|TRBV6-6|TRBJ1-2
ASSYSRREYGYT
>13|NA|TRBV10-1|TRBJ1-5
ATCLPDRGFQPQH
>16|few|TRBV7-2|TRBJ2-5
ASSQNPGLAGDQETQY
>16|NA|TRBV5-1|TRBJ2-1
ASSLGLAGGFSYNEQF
>16|NA|TRBV19|TRBJ1-4
ASSPERHRDYFSEKLF
>14|few|TRBV10-3|TRBJ2-7
ATLDRGLAGLYEQY
>10|NA|TRBV28|TRBJ1-2
ASSSGSYGYT
>13|NA|TRBV4-2|TRBJ2-7
ASSQDMGRSGEQY
>12|NA|TRBV6-5|TRBJ2-5
ASSRPGGQETQY
>16|NA|TRBV28|TRBJ2-7
ASSIFPGRQILDYEQY
>14|few|TRBV6-1|TRBJ2-5
ASSVRTPTPQETQY
>14|NA|TRBV30|TRBJ2-2
AWSVNPSGGLGELF
>12|NA|TRBV6-5|TRBJ1-1
ASSQLRGRAEAF
>13|few|TRBV6-6|TRBJ1-3
ASSDGTRSGNTIY
>15|NA|TRBV5-1|TRBJ2-3
ASSFQTIAVGTDTQY
>12|NA|TRBV7-2|TRBJ1-1
ASSLETYSQAAF
>13|once|TRBV27|TRBJ2-2
ASKTGGLNTGELF
>13|NA|TRBV18|TRBJ2-2
ASSPRQGTAGELF
>12|few|TRBV6-5|TRBJ1-4
ASSYRGVNEKLF
>12|NA|TRBV7-8|TRBJ1-2
ASSPRTLRDGYT
>14|NA|TRBV5-1|TRBJ1-2
ASSFQQGKGNYGYT
>10|NA|TRBV19|TRBJ1-1
ASMEDSMTTF
>11|NA|TRBV2|TRBJ2-3
ASSLAGGDTQY
>11|once|TRBV7-7|TRBJ2-7
ASSDGLPYEQY
>13|NA|TRBV5-1|TRBJ2-1
ASSSGGGAYNEQF
>14|NA|TRBV2|TRBJ1-3
ASSVSGTLSGNTIY
>13|NA|TRBV19|TRBJ2-5
ASSIGRRVQETQY
>13|NA|TRBV19|TRBJ1-5
ASRTVQGSRQPQH
>11|NA|TRBV7-9|TRBJ1-1
ASSWEVGTEAF
>12|NA|TRBV5-1|TRBJ2-3
ASLAAGRTDTQY
>12|NA|TRBV6-5|TRBJ1-2
ASSPTRGNYGYT
>11|NA|TRBV9|TRBJ2-1
ASSVEDRGKQF
>15|NA|TRBV6-1|TRBJ2-1
ASSEGVAGAPWDEQF
>12|NA|TRBV9|TRBJ2-3
ASSVGGLTDTQY
>14|NA|TRBV4-1|TRBJ1-3
ASSQPRQGPRNTIY
>12|NA|TRBV5-1|TRBJ2-2
ASSLVQNTGELF
>12|NA|TRBV5-4|TRBJ1-1
ASSLVSENTEAF
>14|NA|TRBV27|TRBJ1-6
ASSLSPSAGNSPLH
>12|NA|TRBV6-5|TRBJ2-7
ASGRGGPSYEQY
>12|NA|TRBV5-1|TRBJ1-5
ASSLGDGNQPQH
>10|once|TRBV5-1|NA
ASSPDTGELF
>12|few|TRBV5-1|TRBJ2-7
ASSLYREPLEQY
>11|once|TRBV2|TRBJ2-7
ASSENRAHEQY